This T cell receptor (beta chain) was captured by sequencing in a study of T-cell memory formation after mild COVID-19. This clonotype was seen more than once but under ten times. Antigen unknown. Findings and caveats of the study: Day 15 to 85 contracting clones showed balanced CD4/CD8; later expanders leaned CD4+. Of the contracting clones, CD4+ ones lay mainly in CM and EM, and CD8+ ones in EMRA. Pre-infection memory harbored some responding clones, suggesting cross-reactive memory joined.

TCRdb re-analysed the 5' RACE reads in MiXCR, keeping a single row per CDR3 protein. Here the sample spans a few hundred thousand distinct CDR3 sequences, around 17% being singletons. Trimming took 2 bases from V and 6 from J; bases not matched to a gene: 8. Germline lookup yields CDR1 SGDLS and CDR2 YYNGEE. The CDR3 sequence is 15 residues long. The receptor's source is a man between 18 and 29 years old who had mild COVID-19 (a few samples of this study predate the infection). Cell type and time point are not known. V is TRBV9 and J is TRBJ2-3; 8 bases match TRBD2. The sequenced sample was PBMCs or a T cell subset sorted from them (not recorded which). Here the CDR3 DNA reads TGTGCCAGCAGCGTGCTCCCTAGCGGGTGGGATACGCAGTATTTT. Translation gives CASSVLPSGWDTQYF.